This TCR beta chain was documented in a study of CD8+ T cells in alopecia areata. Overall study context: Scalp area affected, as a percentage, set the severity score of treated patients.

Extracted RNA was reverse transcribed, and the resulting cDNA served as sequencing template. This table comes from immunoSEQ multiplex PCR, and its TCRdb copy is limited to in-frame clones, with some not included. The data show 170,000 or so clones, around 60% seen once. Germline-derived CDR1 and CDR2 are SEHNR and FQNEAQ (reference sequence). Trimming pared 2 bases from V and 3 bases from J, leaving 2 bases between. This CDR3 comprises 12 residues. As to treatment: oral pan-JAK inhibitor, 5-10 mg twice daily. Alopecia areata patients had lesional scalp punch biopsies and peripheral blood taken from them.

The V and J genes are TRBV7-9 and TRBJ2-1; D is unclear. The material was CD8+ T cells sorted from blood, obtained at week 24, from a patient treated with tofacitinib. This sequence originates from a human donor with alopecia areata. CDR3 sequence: CASSLHYNEQFF. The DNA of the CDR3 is TGTGCCAGCAGCTTACACTACAATGAGCAGTTCTTC.